This TCR beta chain was observed in a study of T-cell memory formation after mild COVID-19. Findings and limits, study-wide: Researchers report contracting CD4+ clones mostly in CM and EM, with CD8+ clones in EMRA. Clones that contracted from day 15 to 85 had balanced CD4/CD8; later expanders were CD4+ biased. Cross-reactive memory seemingly joined, as some responding clones were found in pre-infection memory.

The CDR3 has 13 amino acids. Trimming took 2 bases from V and 3 from J, leaving 3 bases between them. Germline V gene data show CDR1 as SGDLS and CDR2 as YYNGEE. TCRdb re-called the 5' RACE reads with MiXCR, one entry per CDR3 protein. Of about 560,000 distinct CDR3 sequences listed, around a sixth are singletons. The sample holds a few counts of this clonotype. The antigen is unknown. The specimen was PBMCs or a T cell subset sorted from them (not recorded which). The chain links TRBV9 to TRBJ1-6; no definite D call. This receptor was taken from an adult woman who had mild COVID-19 (a few samples of this study predate the infection). Cell type and time point are not known. The CDR3 bases are TGTGCCAGCAGCGTTGGCTATAATTCACCCCTCCACTTT. Amino acid sequence: CASSVGYNSPLHF.